The 30 T cell receptor beta chains below were found in one sample sequenced in a study of T cells after yellow fever vaccination. TCRdb fed the 5' RACE reads into MiXCR, producing one record per CDR3 protein. The sample includes roughly 330,000 distinct CDR3 sequences, about 6.9% of them seen just once. The source material was PBMCs, sampled roughly 47 days after the first yellow fever vaccination. The receptor source for this set is a young man who received the YFV17D yellow fever vaccine.

The chain links TRBV20-1 to TRBJ1-2; possible D gene TRBD1, 6 bases. V was clipped by 2 bases and J by 4 bases, with 14 bases between them. Germline V gene sequence: CDR1 DFQATT, CDR2 SNEGSKA (reference sequence). This CDR3 comprises 14 residues. CDR3: CSARPLDSFYGYTF. The CDR3 nucleotides read TGCAGTGCTAGACCCCTGGACAGTTTCTATGGCTACACCTTC.

The CDR3 region has the DNA TGTGCCAGCAGTAAGGTTCAGGGGGCAGAGACCCAGTACTTC. Translation: CASSKVQGAETQYF. This chain links TRBV2 with TRBJ2-5; 8 bases map to TRBD1. Per the germline V gene, CDR1 is SNHLY and CDR2 is FYNNEI. This CDR3 contains 14 residues. Losses at the gene ends were 5 bases for V and 4 bases for J; bases not matched to a gene: 6.

This clonotype was recorded a few times. An end of the junction does not agree with germline; a read error may underlie this. J is TRBJ2-3 and V is TRBV4-3, with 12 bases that match TRBD2. Germline-derived CDR1 and CDR2 are LGHNA and YSLEER. CDR3 size: 19 residues. CDR3 region: CASSGLELAGGRTTDTQYF. CDR3 nucleotide sequence: TGTGCCAGCAGCGGTTTGGAACTAGCGGGGGGCAGAACCACAGATACGCAGTATTTT.

The chain is built from TRBV6-5 and TRBJ1-1; D is unresolved. V was pared by 2 bases and J by 3 bases, with 4 bases between. This CDR3 comprises 12 residues. Germline-derived CDR1 and CDR2 are MNHEY and SVGAGI. For the CDR3, the DNA is TGTGCCAGCAGTTACCGCGACACTGAAGCTTTCTTT. This encodes CASSYRDTEAFF.

This clonotype appeared a few times. The genes are TRBV6-1 and TRBJ2-7; TRBD1 agrees at 8 bases. The J segment lost 5 bases and the V segment lost 8 bases, leaving 14 bases of the junction unmatched. The CDR3 consists of 15 residues. Germline CDR1 reads MNHNS; CDR2 reads SASEGT. The chain's CDR3 is CASRPGTGYRNEQYV. CDR3 nucleotide sequence: TGTGCCAGCCGCCCCGGGACAGGCTACCGCAACGAGCAGTACGTC.

This clonotype was observed a few times. The chain employs TRBV28 and TRBJ2-5; 9 nucleotides line up with TRBD2. With 8 bases clipped from V and 2 bases from J, the junction kept 6 bases outside the gene matches. Germline CDR1 reads MDHEN; CDR2 reads SYDVKM. The CDR3 is 14 residues long. CDR3 DNA sequence: TGTGCCAGCGAAGGGGCGGGGGGGCAAGAGACCCAGTACTTC. This gives the protein CASEGAGGQETQYF. Supplemented by reference TRBV28 and TRBJ2-5, the full variable domain reads DVKVTQSSRYLVKRTGEKVFLECVQDMDHENMFWYRQDPGLGLRLIYFSYDVKMKEKGDIPEGYSVSREKKERFSLILESASTNQTSMYLCASEGAGGQETQYFGPGTRLLVL.

V gene TRBV12-3 or TRBV12-4 combines with J gene TRBJ1-6, with 8 nucleotides matching TRBD1. This CDR3 has 13 residues. Germline trimming cut 6 bases from V and 8 bases from J; bases unmatched to any gene: 3. CDR3 in DNA: TGTGCCAGCAGGGAACAGGGGGATTCACCCCTCCACTTT. Amino acids: CASREQGDSPLHF.

The chain uses TRBV6-5 and TRBJ1-1; D remains unclear. CDR3 length: 13 amino acids. With 0 bases removed from V and 3 bases from J, the gap between germline ends came to 5 bases. The germline gives CDR1 MNHEY, CDR2 SVGAGI. The CDR3 sequence: CASSYSDDTEAFF. The CDR3 DNA reads TGTGCCAGCAGTTACTCAGATGACACTGAAGCTTTCTTT.

The chain recombines TRBV2 with TRBJ1-6, with 7 bases that match TRBD1. The CDR3 consists of 15 residues. V lost 8 bases, J lost 10 bases, and 14 bases stayed unmatched. CDR1 is SNHLY, CDR2 FYNNEI, per germline. The DNA for the CDR3 is TGTGCCAGCCAGCAACGGAGACAGGGATACTCACCCCTCCACTTT. Its protein product is CASQQRRQGYSPLHF. Combining the CDR3 with reference TRBV2 and TRBJ1-6 gives the whole variable domain EPEVTQTPSHQVTQMGQEVILRCVPISNHLYFYWYRQILGQKVEFLVSFYNNEISEKSEIFDDQFSVERPDGSNFTLKIRSTKLEDSAMYFCASQQRRQGYSPLHFGNGTRLTVT.

V is TRBV7-2 and J is TRBJ2-5; no definite D call. V was trimmed by 4 bases and J by 5 bases, leaving 14 bases between them. CDR3 length: 14 residues. Germline CDR1 is SGHTA and CDR2 is FQGNSA. In DNA form, the CDR3 reads TGTGCCAGCAGCTATAACAGTATTAGGGAGACCCAGTACTTC. Translation: CASSYNSIRETQYF.

This clonotype has a count of ten or more. This chain links TRBV5-1 with TRBJ2-5, with 7 bases aligning to TRBD1. Germline values: CDR1 SGHRS, CDR2 YFSETQ. CDR3 length: 14 residues. The junction had 3 bases not matched to a gene; V was cut back by 0 bases and J by 4 bases. In DNA, the CDR3 is TGCGCCAGCAGCTTGGGACAGGGCGTAGAGACCCAGTACTTC. Its translation: CASSLGQGVETQYF.

Many counts were recorded for this clonotype. The chain uses TRBV5-1 and TRBJ1-2; D possibly corresponds to TRBD1 (6 bases). Per the germline V gene, CDR1 is SGHRS and CDR2 is YFSETQ. Trimming stripped 0 bases from V and 9 bases from J, with 18 bases between. The CDR3 loop spans 15 amino acids. CDR3 amino acids: CASSLDPAGAGRYTF. CDR3 nucleotide sequence: TGCGCCAGCAGCTTGGACCCCGCGGGGGCTGGGCGCTACACCTTC.

The chain links TRBV5-1 to TRBJ1-4, with TRBD1 matching over 8 bases. Germline-derived CDR1 and CDR2 are SGHRS and YFSETQ. This CDR3 is 15 amino acids long. The V gene end was trimmed by 5 bases and the J gene end by 1 base; junction bases not matched to a gene: 4. The CDR3 DNA is TGCGCCAGCAGTGACGACAGGGGAACTAATGAAAAACTGTTTTTT. Amino acid sequence: CASSDDRGTNEKLFF.

This clonotype was counted ten times or more. The chain links TRBV27 to TRBJ1-6; D is undetermined. The V end was cut by 2 bases, the J end by 0 bases, with 5 bases between. The CDR3 totals 15 residues. The V gene's germline CDR1 is MNHEY and CDR2 SMNVEV (reference sequence). The CDR3 is CASSLMVSYNSPLHF. CDR3 sequence (DNA): TGTGCCAGCAGTTTAATGGTCTCCTATAATTCACCCCTCCACTTT.

This clonotype was seen a few times. The rearrangement joins TRBV5-6 to TRBJ2-7, with D perhaps matching TRBD2 (6 bases). Trimming removed 4 bases from V and 1 base from J, with 21 bases in between. The CDR3 is 17 amino acids. In germline, CDR1 is SGHDT, CDR2 YYEEEE. The CDR3 nucleotides read TGTGCCAGCAGCGGTGTCTTAGGGGCGCGGGGTTCCTACGAGCAGTACGTC. Protein product: CASSGVLGARGSYEQYV.

The gene calls are TRBV5-1 and TRBJ1-2; D unclear. The CDR3 has 13 residues. The V and J ends lost 3 bases and 5 bases respectively, with 11 bases between them. Germline assignment: CDR1 SGHRS and CDR2 YFSETQ. CDR3 DNA sequence: TGCGCCAGCAGCTCAGACCTCCATTATGGCTACACCTTC. This sequence encodes CASSSDLHYGYTF.

This clonotype came up many times. The CDR3 region is CASSGAGAGTGELFF. CDR3 sequence (DNA): TGTGCCAGTTCGGGAGCGGGGGCCGGCACCGGGGAGCTGTTTTTT. The V and J genes are TRBV19 and TRBJ2-2; TRBD2 agrees at 8 bases. CDR1 and CDR2 (germline): LNHDA, SQIVND (reference sequence). V was clipped by 8 bases and J by 4 bases; unmatched bases: 9. The CDR3 runs to 15 residues.

This clonotype was seen a few times. The rearrangement links TRBV5-6 to TRBJ1-6, with D unresolved. CDR1 and CDR2 from the germline V gene are SGHDT and YYEEEE. V lost 0 bases, J lost 10 bases, and 5 bases lay in between. There are 12 residues in the CDR3. This CDR3 reads CASSLGKSPLHF. The CDR3, as DNA: TGTGCCAGCAGCTTGGGAAAATCACCCCTCCACTTT.

The chain is built from TRBV27 and TRBJ1-2; TRBD1 aligns across 9 bases. This CDR3 comprises 15 residues. The trim removed 6 bases at V and 1 base at J, leaving 6 bases unmatched. Germline assignment: CDR1 MNHEY and CDR2 SMNVEV (reference sequence). The DNA for the CDR3 is TGTGCCAGCAGCATAAGGACAGGGGATAACTATGGCTACACCTTC. Its protein is CASSIRTGDNYGYTF.

Many counts were recorded for this clonotype. CDR3 region: CASSLVGAEQYF. The CDR3 nucleotides are TGCGCCAGCAGCTTGGTTGGGGCCGAGCAGTACTTC. The rearrangement links TRBV5-1 to TRBJ2-7; a possible D gene is TRBD1 (5 bases). Germline V gene sequence: CDR1 SGHRS, CDR2 YFSETQ. CDR3 length: 12 residues. The V end was cut by 0 bases, the J end by 6 bases, with 7 bases between. The variable domain in full, with the rest retrieved from reference TRBV5-1 and TRBJ2-7, is KAGVTQTPRYLIKTRGQQVTLSCSPISGHRSVSWYQQTPGQGLQFLFEYFSETQRNKGNFPGRFSGRQFSNSRSEMNVSTLELGDSALYLCASSLVGAEQYFGPGTRLTVT.

In its sample, this clonotype was seen many times. The rearrangement links TRBV20-1 to TRBJ2-7; D not certain. The V gene's germline CDR1 is DFQATT and CDR2 SNEGSKA (reference sequence). The CDR3 totals 14 residues. V was clipped by 0 bases and J by 4 bases, with 13 bases between them. CDR3 amino acids: CSARDPPREYEQYV. The CDR3 region has the DNA TGCAGTGCTAGAGATCCCCCCCGAGAATACGAGCAGTACGTC.

The table lists this clonotype with a few counts. The chain links TRBV7-2 to TRBJ2-3, with 11 bases identical to TRBD2. This CDR3 is 17 amino acids long. J was trimmed by 4 bases and V by 0 bases; bases with no gene match: 6. Germline V gene sequence: CDR1 SGHTA, CDR2 FQGNSA. The CDR3 sequence: CASSLAVLAGASDTQYF. For the CDR3, the DNA is TGTGCCAGCAGCTTAGCAGTACTAGCGGGGGCATCAGATACGCAGTATTTT.

At least ten counts were recorded for this clonotype. The J gene is TRBJ1-1, the V gene TRBV5-4; possibly TRBD1 for D (5 bases). Trimming took off 0 bases at V and 4 bases at J, with 10 bases between the two ends. Germline CDR1 SGHNT, CDR2 YYREEE (reference sequence). The CDR3 extends over 14 amino acids. Here the CDR3 reads CASSLAGVSTEAFF. CDR3 nucleotides: TGTGCCAGCAGCTTGGCGGGGGTAAGCACTGAAGCTTTCTTT.

The chain couples TRBV28 to TRBJ1-6, with D possibly matching TRBD1 (6 bases). CDR1 is MDHEN, CDR2 SYDVKM, per germline. The CDR3 spans 15 residues. V was pared by 2 bases and J by 7 bases, with 12 bases between. The CDR3 bases are TGTGCCAGCAGTTTAGGGGGGGCAGGGAATTCACCCCTCCACTTT. Its translation is CASSLGGAGNSPLHF.

The sample holds a few counts of this clonotype. The genes are TRBV6-5 and TRBJ1-2; D not certain. The CDR3 consists of 11 residues. Trimming cost V 8 bases and J 4 bases, with 8 bases left between them. CDR1 and CDR2 from the germline V gene are MNHEY and SVGAGI. The CDR3 here is CASGSRYGYTF. As DNA, the CDR3 is TGTGCCAGCGGCAGTCGCTATGGCTACACCTTC.

This clonotype has at least ten counts. The rearrangement joins TRBV15 to TRBJ1-5, with 7 bases lining up with TRBD1. The J segment lost 0 bases and the V segment lost 6 bases, leaving 5 bases of the junction unmatched. The CDR3 totals 15 residues. Germline CDR1 is LNHNV and CDR2 is YYDKDF (reference sequence). The CDR3 region is CATSRTGDSNQPQHF. The CDR3 nucleotides read TGTGCCACCAGTCGAACAGGGGATAGCAATCAGCCCCAGCATTTT.

The V call is TRBV7-2, the J call TRBJ1-2; possibly TRBD1 for D (5 bases). V lost 2 bases to trimming and J lost 8 bases, with 9 bases between them. The CDR3 spans 12 residues. Germline loops: CDR1 SGHTA, CDR2 FQGNSA. The CDR3: CASSLWGDGYTF. Here the CDR3 DNA reads TGTGCCAGCAGCTTATGGGGGGACGGCTACACCTTC.

This clonotype was counted only a few times. The chain combines TRBV12-3 or TRBV12-4 with TRBJ1-5, with D possibly matching TRBD1 (6 bases). The CDR3 is 16 residues long. The V end was cut by 5 bases, the J end by 1 base, with 15 bases between. The CDR3 sequence is CASSPTPGASNQPQHF. CDR3 bases: TGTGCCAGCAGTCCCACCCCAGGGGCCAGCAATCAGCCCCAGCATTTT.

This clonotype has at least ten counts. The chain combines TRBV6-5 with TRBJ1-1; D is unresolved. From germline, CDR1 is MNHEY and CDR2 SVGAGI. V was cut by 6 bases and J by 0 bases, with 8 bases left in between. The CDR3 has 13 amino acids. CDR3 nucleotides: TGTGCCAGCAGGCCGACGGTGAACACTGAAGCTTTCTTT. This encodes CASRPTVNTEAFF.

The chain carries TRBV7-2 and TRBJ2-5; D is undetermined. V lost 5 bases, J lost 5 bases, and 12 bases lay in between. CDR1 is SGHTA, CDR2 FQGNSA, per germline. This CDR3 has 13 amino acids. CDR3 DNA: TGTGCCAGCAGCCGTGGGGTAATTGAGACCCAGTACTTC. Protein: CASSRGVIETQYF. Full variable domain (outside the CDR3, taken from reference TRBV7-2 and TRBJ2-5): GAGVSQSPSNKVTEKGKDVELRCDPISGHTALYWYRQSLGQGLEFLIYFQGNSAPDKSGLPSDRFSAERTGGSVSTLTIQRTQQEDSAVYLCASSRGVIETQYFGPGTRLLVL.